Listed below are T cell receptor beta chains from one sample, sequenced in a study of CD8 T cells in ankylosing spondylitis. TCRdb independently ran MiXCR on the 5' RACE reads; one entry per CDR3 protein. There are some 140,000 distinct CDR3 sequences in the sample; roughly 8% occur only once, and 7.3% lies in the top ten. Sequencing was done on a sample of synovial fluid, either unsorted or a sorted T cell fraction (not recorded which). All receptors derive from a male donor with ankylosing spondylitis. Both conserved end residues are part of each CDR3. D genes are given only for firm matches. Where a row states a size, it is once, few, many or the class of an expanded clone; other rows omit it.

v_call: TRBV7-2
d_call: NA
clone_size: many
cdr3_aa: CASALGPIAHSGNTIYF

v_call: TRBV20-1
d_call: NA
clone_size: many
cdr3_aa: CSGSVSPFSYNEQFF

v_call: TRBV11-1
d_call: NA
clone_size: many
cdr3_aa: CASSLKRVDTQYF

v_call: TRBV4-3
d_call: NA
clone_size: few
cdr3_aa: CASSQSLQPQETQYF

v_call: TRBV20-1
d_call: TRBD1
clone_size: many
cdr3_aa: CSAAGTGGSDTQYF

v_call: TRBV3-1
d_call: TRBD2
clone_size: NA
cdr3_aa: CASSKEVTSAPYYYEQYF

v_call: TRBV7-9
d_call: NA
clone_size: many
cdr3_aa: CASSLKEGKPEAFF

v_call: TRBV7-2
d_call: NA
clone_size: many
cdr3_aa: CASSLQWSSSYEQYF

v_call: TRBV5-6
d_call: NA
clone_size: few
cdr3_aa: CASSLDWDRAHVLREGETQYF

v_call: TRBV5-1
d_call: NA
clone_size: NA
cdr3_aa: CASSPSRSADTQYF

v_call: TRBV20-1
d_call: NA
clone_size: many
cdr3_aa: CSARDFTRYEQYF